This T cell receptor beta chain was captured by sequencing in a study of cytomegalovirus exposure and HLA in healthy donors (dated by TCRdb to the late 2010s). About the investigation overall: According to an earlier analysis of a few hundred of the donors, roughly 180 million T cells yielded 100 million or so unique TCR beta sequences and more than 250 Gb of sequence data. An early release covering just under 650 HLA-typed donors comprised about 320 gigabases of sequencing data and tens of millions of unique TCR sequences. The genetic ancestry cluster associated with self-reported Caucasian donors included about four fifths of the approximately 430 genotyped donors. The study aimed to test whether cataloging public T cell receptors could reveal signatures of past pathogen exposure. The study profiled the T cell repertoires of hundreds of subjects by immunosequencing and related them to cytomegalovirus serostatus. Along with the roughly 700-subject first cohort, a separate validation cohort of roughly 110 different subjects was used. The study combined high-throughput TCR immunosequencing, statistical association of individual TCRs with disease status, and machine learning to predict cytomegalovirus infection status. To study patterns of TCR occurrence, a later analysis re-analyzed previously published TCR beta repertoires from 600 to 750 donors and added high-resolution HLA genotyping. Rather than drawing on any new phenotypic data, the later analysis identified candidate immune exposures from TCR beta sequences and the way those sequences occurred across donors. In an earlier analysis of over 550 of the donors, high-throughput TCR beta sequencing was used to judge whether each TCR beta V gene segment behaved as functional or pseudogenic. Donor age, sex, ethnicity and CMV serostatus were collected together with the repertoire data. A later genetic analysis used genome-wide SNP genotypes for 398 of the 666 donors, treating that subset as a discovery cohort. Every discovery cohort repertoire had been produced on one sequencing platform. Both class I and class II loci were covered by HLA typing, at four-digit resolution. The number of typed donors differed by locus: about 620-640 for A, B, C, DRB1 and DQB1; 522 for DQA1; about 600 for DPA1; and 400 to 480 for DPB1. Because of strong linkage in the cohort, 5 or 6 DR-DQ haplotypes were treated as single units for association and clustering. Across 398 genotyped donors of the cohort, an average of about 250,000 unique TCR beta nucleotide sequences per donor were sequenced, and roughly 17% of those sequences were non-productive.

Results the study describes overall, beyond this receptor: The classifier was reported to diagnose cytomegalovirus status with high specificity and sensitivity in both the original and validation cohorts. In a later analysis, some 17,000 TCR beta sequences were associated with specific HLA alleles at a false discovery rate of 0.05. In a later analysis, several top co-occurrence clusters were reported to appear linked to parvovirus B19, influenza, CMV and Epstein-Barr virus. Broadly in line with IMGT annotations, most TCR beta V segments showed up in productive rearrangements about 87% or about 30% of the time in an earlier analysis of approximately 600 of the donors. Across donors, most TCR sequences were observed very rarely, whereas some public TCRs were present in many individuals. Because HLA typing was unavailable for some donors at each locus, only the typed subset was used in association tests. Because counts were too low, more than 15 rarely observed V segments, including chromosome 9 orphons, were left out of the earlier analysis of a few hundred of the donors. The study gave a list of 150 to 200 TCR beta chains associated with cytomegalovirus. This cohort had only TCR beta chains sequenced, and the lack of alpha or paired-chain data limited which features could be detected. A few of the identified cytomegalovirus-associated TCR beta chains were confirmed in vitro to be specific for cytomegalovirus antigens. The authors suggested that the approach could potentially be generalized to other disease states and immunological phenotypes. For the cohort, immune exposure information was limited to CMV serostatus. In a later analysis, HLA-associated TCR beta chains showed more clonal expansion and lower generation probabilities than non-associated chains that were equally common. According to a later genetic analysis, donors in an Asian-associated ancestry cluster had fewer N-insertions in productive TCRs than the approximately 630-donor mean. Linkage disequilibrium might explain the correlated functional status among segregating V segments, but an unknown experimental factor could not be ruled out. V-gene and J-gene trimming of TCR beta chains was associated with a missense DCLRE1C variant in a later genetic analysis, and the association was replicated in an independent cohort. Strong co-occurrence of HLA alleles, especially DR and DQ, made assigning TCR associations to individual alleles difficult. The 87-base-pair reads could not distinguish some IMGT-functional V segments, including TRBV6-2 and TRBV6-3, so those segments were excluded. A cluster of highly shared sequence variants was judged likely to be a technical artifact of the sequencing pipeline. A further reported finding was that TCR beta sequences accurately predicted the HLA-A and HLA-B alleles for most subjects in the first cohort. In a later analysis, the rate of TCR association differed among HLA loci, with DRB1 alleles having the most associated TCRs and HLA-C alleles having the fewest. Presence/absence analyses assumed roughly uniform sequencing depth across donors, an assumption that may not hold. According to a later analysis, most CMV-associated TCR beta chains appeared to be HLA-restricted, and the HLA associations seemed to be driven largely by CMV exposure.

The cohort comprised 710 or so healthy bone marrow donors. All cohort members were sampled while nominally healthy, although unrecorded immune exposures were likely present. The donor tested CMV seropositive, placing the donor among the roughly 270 seropositive members of the cohort. A peripheral blood sample was collected from each donor, and TCR beta sequencing was performed on peripheral blood mononuclear cells. Genomic DNA was extracted from the blood cell samples with the Qiagen DNeasy Blood Extraction Kit. Receptor libraries were prepared by the immunoSEQ multiplex PCR assay. For the multiplex PCR, a mixture combining 60 forward primers for TCR Vbeta segments and 13 reverse primers for TCR Jbeta segments was used. A multiplex PCR assay on genomic DNA amplified the CDR3 region of rearranged TCR beta genes. The amplified TCR beta libraries were sequenced on the Illumina HiSeq System as 87-base-pair reads. The authors processed their data as follows. A later analysis counted about 80 million unique TCR beta chains across the 650 to 800 repertoires, and about 10 million of these chains were shared by at least two donors. Raw reads were error-corrected and collapsed into unique sequences with a nearest-neighbor algorithm that merged closely related sequences to remove PCR and sequencing errors. To assign V, D and J gene segments, CDR3 sequences were aligned to IMGT reference sequences. For a sequence to be retained, a match of at least six nucleotides was required to both a V gene segment and a J gene segment. Rearrangements were classified as productive when the CDR3 lacked stop codons and remained in frame with V and J, and all other rearrangements were classified as non-productive. Following IMGT convention, CDR3 was defined as the stretch from the second conserved V-encoded cysteine up to the conserved J-encoded phenylalanine. Sequences without an unambiguous match to a single V gene segment were excluded from the earlier analysis of several hundred of the donors. An earlier analysis of 587 of the donors classified V segments as functional when productive rearrangements were above 56.7% and as segregating when the standard deviation between donors was above 5%. To diagnose cytomegalovirus status from the catalog of TCR beta chain sequences, a statistical classification framework was built. In a later analysis, TCR nucleotide sequences were compared against IMGT/GENE-DB human TR gene sequences so that V and J genes could be assigned. In a later analysis, CDR3 sequences and most-parsimonious VDJ recombination scenarios were assigned using the TCRdist pipeline. A later analysis defined each TCR beta chain by its CDR3 amino acid sequence plus V-gene family, and excluded reads lacking a unique V-gene family. To address suspected cross-contamination and a sequencing artifact, a later analysis removed over 500 highly shared, low-generation-probability nucleotide sequences. A later analysis calculated a clonal expansion index for each public chain from normalized within-repertoire ranks of inferred template counts. A later analysis computed generation probabilities with a VDJ recombination model fitted to out-of-frame rearrangements, and checked the results against IGoR. In a later analysis, TCR-TCR, TCR-HLA and TCR-CMV co-occurrence was scored with hypergeometric tests, and a repertoire-size bias correction was applied to TCR pairs. To estimate false discovery rates, a later analysis permuted the HLA or CMV assignments 20 times. A later analysis grouped co-occurring TCRs with DBSCAN, adding TCRdist sequence similarity when clustering within HLA-allele-positive subsets. Co-occurrence clustering excluded repertoires with fewer than 30,000 or more than 120,000 public chains, plus five with anomalous nucleotide sharing. TCRdb carries this immuneACCESS record with in-frame sequences only. Its versions omit some clonotypes, under half of them owing to an unresolved V gene in the studies checked, with the rest unexplained. That table gives V, J and clone size, and the DNA gave D and trimming. This sample gives around 64,000 clones in total; about 69% of them show up just once. The ten largest clones represent approximately 6.3% of the sample.

Worth noting for this clone: Its antigen target is currently unknown. No base qualities exist here, and no much larger clone lies one base off it.

There are 14 amino acids in the CDR3, from cysteine to phenylalanine inclusive. Only the CDR3 region is kept as DNA, spanning 42 bases read in frame from base 1. CDR1 is given as SGHRS and CDR2 as YFSETQ, both from the germline V gene. Clipping removes 4 bases from V and 2 bases from J, with 4 as the unmatched junction base count. The sequenced material came from PBMCs. The V gene is TRBV5-1 and the J gene is TRBJ2-7; 9 central bases correspond to TRBD1. The clonotype was recovered from a man in his thirties or forties in good health and CMV-seropositive. The CDR3 sequence is CASSRRDRAYEQYF. The nucleotides are TGCGCCAGCAGCCGGAGGGACAGGGCCTACGAGCAGTACTTC.